This T cell receptor (beta chain) was sequenced in a study of OX40 agonist ivuxolimab in advanced cancers. This clone showed up just once. Its matching antigen is unknown. The germline V and J ends were trimmed by 0 bases and 0 bases, with 7 bases remaining between them. The CDR3 extends over 15 amino acids. Germline V gene sequence: CDR1 SGDLS, CDR2 YYNGEE. Study results and caveats: Dosing at 0.1 to 3.0 mg/kg was accompanied by clonal expansion of CD4+ and CD8+ blood T cells by week 6. Undetermined was the antigen specificity of the expanded peripheral T cells.

Clones were read by immunoSEQ multiplex PCR, and TCRdb kept only the in-frame ones, dropping some. Of around 62,000 clones in the sample, about 85% were seen once. This receptor was obtained from an adult with an advanced solid tumor such as melanoma, head and neck, liver or kidney cancer. The V gene is TRBV9, the J gene TRBJ2-1; D unclear. The sample here was CD4+ or CD8+ T cells sorted from blood, taken in a trial of the OX40 agonist ivuxolimab. The CDR3 spells CASSVAASSYNEQFF. In DNA form, the CDR3 reads TGTGCCAGCAGCGTAGCGGCGAGCTCCTACAATGAGCAGTTCTTC.